The 27 T cell receptor beta chains presented below share a single source sample, sequenced in a study of control samples from healthy donors and cancer patients. Repertoires were generated with immunoSEQ multiplex PCR, while TCRdb's copy carries only in-frame clones and drops some. The sample shows under 200,000 clones, 91% of them seen only once. Sequenced: blood. Every receptor here comes from a young woman in good health.

J is TRBJ1-2 and V is TRBV25-1, with D uncertain. Germline V CDR1 and CDR2: MGHDK, SYGVNS. Between the trimmed V and J ends, which lost 6 bases and 1 base, there was a span of 9 bases. This CDR3 has 13 residues. Here the CDR3 DNA reads TGTGCCAGCAGCCCCGACATTAACTATGGCTACACCTTC. This sequence encodes CASSPDINYGYTF.

Worth noting for this clone: The same CDR3 can be traced to other DNA sequences in this sample. This chain links TRBV4-1 with TRBJ1-1; D is uncertain. This CDR3 has 11 residues. Germline-derived CDR1 and CDR2 are MGHRA and YSYEKL. V shed 1 base and J shed 8 bases, with 5 bases lying between them. The CDR3, as DNA: TGCGCCAGCAGCCAAGCTATGGAAGCTTTCTTT. This sequence encodes CASSQAMEAFF.

This sequence joins TRBV3-1 (or the pseudogene TRBV3-2) and TRBJ1-6; 7 positions agree with TRBD1. CDR1 LGHDT and CDR2 YNNKEL come from the germline V gene (reference sequence). V was pared by 4 bases and J by 10 bases, with 7 bases of the junction left unmatched. The CDR3 is 14 residues long. CDR3 bases: TGTGCCAGCAGCCCGTACAGGGGTAAGTCACCCCTCCACTTT. It specifies CASSPYRGKSPLHF.

This rearrangement joins TRBV19 to TRBJ1-2; tentative D call: TRBD1 (5 bases). This CDR3 has 13 amino acids. Germline CDR1 reads LNHDA; CDR2 reads SQIVND (reference sequence). V dropped 7 bases and J dropped 0 bases, with 9 bases sitting between them. The CDR3: CASTQGANYGYTF. The DNA of the CDR3 is TGTGCCAGTACTCAGGGAGCTAACTATGGCTACACCTTC.

The chain is built from TRBV18 and TRBJ1-5; 7 bases match TRBD1. Germline V gene lookup returns CDR1 KGHSH and CDR2 LQKENI. The length of the CDR3 is 15 residues. J lost 0 bases, V lost 4 bases, and 3 bases had no gene match. The CDR3: CASSQGQNSNQPQHF. The CDR3 bases are TGTGCCAGCTCACAGGGACAGAATAGCAATCAGCCCCAGCATTTT. The full variable domain, with the rest looked up from reference TRBV18 and TRBJ1-5, is NAGVMQNPRHLVRRRGQEARLRCSPMKGHSHVYWYRQLPEEGLKFMVYLQKENIIDESGMPKERFSAEFPKEGPSILRIQQVVRGDSAAYFCASSQGQNSNQPQHFGDGTRLSIL.

V is TRBV9 and J is TRBJ2-5; no clear D. This CDR3 has 11 residues. Germline V gene data show CDR1 as SGDLS and CDR2 as YYNGEE. Trimming removed 4 bases from V and 9 bases from J, with 10 bases in between. CDR3 coding DNA: TGTGCCAGCAGCTCCAACAGATCCCAGTACTTC. Residues: CASSSNRSQYF.

This sequence joins TRBV27 and TRBJ1-1; D is unclear. Deletions cut 4 bases from V and 0 bases from J, with 12 bases between. There are 15 residues in the CDR3. Germline values: CDR1 MNHEY, CDR2 SMNVEV (reference sequence). This chain's CDR3 is CASSSPTAMNTEAFF. CDR3 in DNA: TGTGCCAGCAGTTCCCCGACGGCAATGAACACTGAAGCTTTCTTT.

The chain links TRBV14 to TRBJ2-5; D might be TRBD1 (5 bases). V gave up 5 bases and J gave up 1 base, with 8 bases separating them. The CDR3 length is 13 residues. From germline, CDR1 is SGHDN and CDR2 FVKESK. As DNA, the CDR3 is TGTGCCAGCAGCGGACACTTCCAAGAGACCCAGTACTTC. It specifies CASSGHFQETQYF.

The rearrangement uses TRBV7-6 and TRBJ2-6; perhaps TRBD1 as D (6 bases). V shed 5 bases and J shed 0 bases, with 17 bases lying between them. Germline CDR1 is SGHVS and CDR2 is FNYEAQ. The CDR3 totals 18 residues. CDR3 protein: CASSPSTGGHSGANVLTF. Here the CDR3 DNA reads TGTGCCAGCAGCCCATCGACAGGCGGGCACTCTGGGGCCAACGTCCTGACTTTC.

This clone was recorded once. The chain uses TRBV3-1 (or the pseudogene TRBV3-2) and TRBJ1-2; 8 positions agree with TRBD1. This CDR3 region has 14 residues. The trim removed 4 bases at V and 8 bases at J, leaving 9 bases unmatched. Germline V gives CDR1 LGHDT, CDR2 YNNKEL (reference sequence). The CDR3 sequence is CASSRTGGVSGYTF. The CDR3 bases are TGTGCCAGCAGCCGAACAGGGGGAGTGAGCGGCTACACCTTC.

The V call is TRBV2, the J call TRBJ1-6, with TRBD1 matching 7 bases. V gave up 3 bases and J gave up 4 bases; unmatched junction bases: 6. The germline V gene has CDR1 SNHLY and CDR2 FYNNEI. The CDR3 runs to 16 residues. The CDR3: CASSDRGTNYNSPLHF. In DNA form, the CDR3 reads TGTGCCAGCAGTGACAGGGGGACGAATTATAATTCACCCCTCCACTTT.

The rearrangement joins TRBV29-1 to TRBJ1-6; possibly TRBD1 for D (6 bases). CDR1 is SQVTM, CDR2 ANQGSEA, per germline. This CDR3 comprises 13 residues. Trimming stripped 4 bases from V and 8 bases from J, with 12 bases between. The DNA for the CDR3 is TGCAGCGTTGGGACAGACCGAGATTCACCCCTCCACTTT. Translation gives CSVGTDRDSPLHF.

Turning to this clone: Other DNA sequences in this sample translate to the same CDR3. This sequence joins TRBV18 and TRBJ2-1; 13 bases are a match to TRBD2. CDR3 length: 16 amino acids. V was pared by 3 bases and J by 2 bases, with 1 base of the junction left unmatched. Germline V gives CDR1 KGHSH, CDR2 LQKENI. The CDR3 DNA reads as TGTGCCAGCTCACCGGGACTAGCGGGACCCTACAATGAGCAGTTCTTC. It yields the protein CASSPGLAGPYNEQFF. Looking up the rest from reference TRBV18 and TRBJ2-1 gives the full variable domain: NAGVMQNPRHLVRRRGQEARLRCSPMKGHSHVYWYRQLPEEGLKFMVYLQKENIIDESGMPKERFSAEFPKEGPSILRIQQVVRGDSAAYFCASSPGLAGPYNEQFFGPGTRLTVL.

The chain recombines TRBV6-4 with TRBJ2-1; 9 bases line up with TRBD2. Germline trimming cut 2 bases from V and 3 bases from J; bases unmatched to any gene: 2. This CDR3 is 15 amino acids long. Per germline, CDR1 MRHNA and CDR2 SNTAGT. Written as DNA, the CDR3 is TGTGCCAGCAGTGACGCGGGGGGGCACTACAATGAGCAGTTCTTC. The encoded protein is CASSDAGGHYNEQFF.

CDR3 protein: CASSLQGSTDTQYF. For the CDR3, the DNA is TGCGCCAGCAGCTTACAGGGGAGCACAGATACGCAGTATTTT. The J gene is TRBJ2-3, the V gene TRBV5-1; 7 nucleotides line up with TRBD1. The junction had 0 bases not matched to a gene; V was cut back by 2 bases and J by 0 bases. The CDR3 is made up of 14 amino acids. Germline V lookup: CDR1 SGHRS, CDR2 YFSETQ.

The chain joins TRBV4-3 to TRBJ2-1; TRBD2 agrees at 7 bases. The CDR3 contains 13 residues. The trim removed 5 bases at V and 6 bases at J, leaving 4 bases unmatched. The germline V gene encodes CDR1 LGHNA and CDR2 YSLEER. In nucleotides, the CDR3 is TGCGCCAGCAGCGGGAGGGCCTTCAATGAGCAGTTCTTC. Amino acids: CASSGRAFNEQFF.

This clone was recorded only once. The gene calls are TRBV18 and TRBJ2-3, with 12 bases identical to TRBD1. Trimming cost V 3 bases and J 2 bases; bases outside gene matches: 3. Germline CDR1 is KGHSH and CDR2 is LQKENI. The CDR3 loop spans 16 amino acids. This CDR3 is CASSPPGQGATDTQYF. DNA of the CDR3: TGTGCCAGCTCACCTCCGGGACAGGGGGCCACAGATACGCAGTATTTT.

V gene TRBV28 combines with J gene TRBJ1-6, with D possibly TRBD1 on 6 matching bases. Germline V gene sequence: CDR1 MDHEN, CDR2 SYDVKM. The CDR3 extends over 14 amino acids. Trimming stripped 7 bases from V and 2 bases from J, with 9 bases between. The CDR3 loop reads CASTGATYNSPLHF. DNA for the CDR3: TGTGCCAGCACAGGGGCTACCTATAATTCACCCCTCCACTTT.

V gene TRBV5-4 combines with J gene TRBJ2-5; 8 bases align to TRBD1. The CDR3 runs to 13 residues. V lost 2 bases and J lost 4; bases outside the gene matches: 1. Germline V gives CDR1 SGHNT, CDR2 YYREEE (reference sequence). The CDR3 coding sequence is TGTGCCAGCAGCTTTGGGACAGGAGAGACCCAGTACTTC. Translation: CASSFGTGETQYF.

The chain employs TRBV6-5 and TRBJ1-1, with TRBD1 matching 9 bases. The germline V gene encodes CDR1 MNHEY and CDR2 SVGAGI. V dropped 0 bases and J dropped 6; count of bases not matched to a gene: 5. This CDR3 is built from 15 residues. Here the CDR3 DNA reads TGTGCCAGCAGTTACTCGTGGGACAGGGTGTCTGAAGCTTTCTTT. This translates into CASSYSWDRVSEAFF.

The chain has TRBV2 and TRBJ2-5, with 9 bases matching TRBD1. The V and J ends lost 5 bases and 4 bases, in that order; junction bases with no gene match: 11. Germline V lookup: CDR1 SNHLY, CDR2 FYNNEI. CDR3 length: 16 amino acids. The CDR3 reads CASSWGPGQGGETQYF. CDR3 coding DNA: TGTGCCAGCAGTTGGGGACCGGGACAGGGAGGAGAGACCCAGTACTTC.

The V gene is TRBV12-5, the J gene TRBJ1-5; D gene uncertain. V dropped 6 bases and J dropped 3 bases, with 9 bases sitting between them. The CDR3 sequence is 13 residues long. Germline V gene sequence: CDR1 LGHNT, CDR2 FRNRAP. In nucleotides, the CDR3 is TGTGCTAGTGGCCCCGTATCCAATCAGCCCCAGCATTTT. It yields the protein CASGPVSNQPQHF.

The chain couples TRBV6-6 to TRBJ2-5, with 11 positions matching TRBD2. The CDR3 loop spans 14 amino acids. J gave up 5 bases and V 4 bases, and 3 bases lay outside the gene matches. Germline assignment: CDR1 MNHNY and CDR2 SVGAGI (reference sequence). The CDR3 region is CASSFSGGAETQYF. The CDR3 DNA reads TGTGCCAGCAGTTTTAGCGGGGGGGCGGAGACCCAGTACTTC.

The chain employs TRBV18 and TRBJ2-7; 12 nucleotides line up with TRBD2. The length of the CDR3 is 14 residues. With V trimmed by 3 bases and J by 7 bases, 4 bases remained unmatched. Germline loops: CDR1 KGHSH, CDR2 LQKENI. CDR3 DNA: TGTGCCAGCTCACCGACTAGCGGGAGTAGAGAGCAGTACTTC. Amino acid sequence: CASSPTSGSREQYF.

The chain links TRBV5-7 to TRBJ1-1; weak D call: TRBD1 (6 bases). TRBV5-7 falls under the ORF class, with uncertain function. V was clipped by 3 bases and J by 6 bases, with 15 bases between them. The CDR3 covers 14 residues. The CDR3 bases are TGTGCCAGCAGCTGGGACAATCCCTACCCTGAAGCTTTCTTT. This encodes CASSWDNPYPEAFF.

The V call is TRBV6-5, the J call TRBJ1-4; 7 nucleotides line up with TRBD1. The CDR3 loop spans 15 amino acids. Germline CDR1 is MNHEY and CDR2 is SVGAGI. With 6 bases clipped from V and 0 bases from J, the junction kept 4 bases outside the gene matches. DNA of the CDR3: TGTGCCAGCAGGACAGGGTATGCAACTAATGAAAAACTGTTTTTT. It encodes CASRTGYATNEKLFF.

J is TRBJ2-3 and V is TRBV19, with 7 bases matching TRBD2. This CDR3 is 15 amino acids long. V gave up 3 bases and J gave up 0 bases; unmatched junction bases: 3. The germline CDR1 and CDR2 sequences are LNHDA and SQIVND (reference sequence). The CDR3 bases are TGTGCCAGTAGTATCTCGCGGGGGAGCACAGATACGCAGTATTTT. Protein sequence: CASSISRGSTDTQYF. Based on the CDR3 plus reference TRBV19 and TRBJ2-3, the full variable domain is DGGITQSPKYLFRKEGQNVTLSCEQNLNHDAMYWYRQDPGQGLRLIYYSQIVNDFQKGDIAEGYSVSREKKESFPLTVTSAQKNPTAFYLCASSISRGSTDTQYFGPGTRLTVL.